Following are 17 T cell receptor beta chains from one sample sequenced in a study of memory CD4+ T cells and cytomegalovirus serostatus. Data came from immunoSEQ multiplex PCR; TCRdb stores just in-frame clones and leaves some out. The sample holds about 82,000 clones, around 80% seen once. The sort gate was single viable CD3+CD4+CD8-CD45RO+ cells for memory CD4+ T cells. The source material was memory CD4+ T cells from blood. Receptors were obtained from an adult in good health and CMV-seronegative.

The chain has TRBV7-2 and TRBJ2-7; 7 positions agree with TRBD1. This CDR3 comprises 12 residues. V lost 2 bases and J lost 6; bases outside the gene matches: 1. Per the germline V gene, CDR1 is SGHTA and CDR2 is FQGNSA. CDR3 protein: CASSLTGVEQYF. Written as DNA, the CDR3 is TGTGCCAGCAGCTTAACAGGGGTCGAGCAGTACTTC.

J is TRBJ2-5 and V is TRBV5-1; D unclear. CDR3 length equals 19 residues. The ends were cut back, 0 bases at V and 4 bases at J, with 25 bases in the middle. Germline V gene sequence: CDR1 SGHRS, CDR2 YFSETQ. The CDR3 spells CASSLAYGNRAPPGETQYF. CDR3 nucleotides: TGCGCCAGCAGCTTGGCATACGGTAATAGGGCCCCGCCCGGAGAGACCCAGTACTTC.

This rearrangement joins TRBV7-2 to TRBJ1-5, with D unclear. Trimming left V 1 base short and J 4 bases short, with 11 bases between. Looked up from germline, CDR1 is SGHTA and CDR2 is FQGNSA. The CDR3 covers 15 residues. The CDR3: CASSLDGRRNQPQHF. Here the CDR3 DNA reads TGTGCCAGCAGCTTAGACGGCCGGAGGAATCAGCCCCAGCATTTT. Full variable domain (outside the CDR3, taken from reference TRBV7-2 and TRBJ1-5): GAGVSQSPSNKVTEKGKDVELRCDPISGHTALYWYRQSLGQGLEFLIYFQGNSAPDKSGLPSDRFSAERTGGSVSTLTIQRTQQEDSAVYLCASSLDGRRNQPQHFGDGTRLSIL.

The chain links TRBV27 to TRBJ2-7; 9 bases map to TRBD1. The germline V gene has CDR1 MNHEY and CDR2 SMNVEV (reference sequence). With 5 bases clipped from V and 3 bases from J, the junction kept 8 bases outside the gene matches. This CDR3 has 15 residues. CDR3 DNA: TGTGCCAGCAGTCCCGGGACAGGGCCCGACTACGAGCAGTACTTC. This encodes CASSPGTGPDYEQYF.

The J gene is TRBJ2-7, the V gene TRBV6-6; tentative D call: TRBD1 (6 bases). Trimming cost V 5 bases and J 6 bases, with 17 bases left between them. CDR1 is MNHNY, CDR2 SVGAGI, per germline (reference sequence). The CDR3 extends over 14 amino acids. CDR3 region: CASSRWDKVGEQYF. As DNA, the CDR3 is TGTGCCAGCAGTCGCTGGGACAAAGTTGGCGAGCAGTACTTC.

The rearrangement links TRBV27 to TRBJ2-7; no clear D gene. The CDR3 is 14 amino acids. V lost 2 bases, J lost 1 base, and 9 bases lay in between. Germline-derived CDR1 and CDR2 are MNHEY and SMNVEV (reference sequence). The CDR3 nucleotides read TGTGCCAGCAGTTTAGCTAGGCCTTCCTACGAGCAGTACTTC. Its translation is CASSLARPSYEQYF.

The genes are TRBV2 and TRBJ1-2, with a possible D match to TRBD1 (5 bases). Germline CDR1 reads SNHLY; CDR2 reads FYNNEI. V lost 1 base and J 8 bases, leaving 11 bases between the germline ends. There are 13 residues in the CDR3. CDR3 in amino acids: CASSEVPGVGYTF. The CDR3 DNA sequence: TGTGCCAGCAGTGAAGTCCCGGGGGTCGGCTACACCTTC.

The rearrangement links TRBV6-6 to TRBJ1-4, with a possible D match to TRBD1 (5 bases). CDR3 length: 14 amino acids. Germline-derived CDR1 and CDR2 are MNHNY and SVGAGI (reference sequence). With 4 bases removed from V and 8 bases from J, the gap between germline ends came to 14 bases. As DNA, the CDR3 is TGTGCCAGCAGTTCCGGGGACCTCAGGGAAAAACTGTTTTTT. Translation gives CASSSGDLREKLFF.

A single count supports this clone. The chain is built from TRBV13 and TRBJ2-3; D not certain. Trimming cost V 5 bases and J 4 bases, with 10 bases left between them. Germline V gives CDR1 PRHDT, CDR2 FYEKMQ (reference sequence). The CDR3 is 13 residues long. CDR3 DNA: TGTGCCAGCAGCCCACCTGGGGCAGATACGCAGTATTTT. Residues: CASSPPGADTQYF.

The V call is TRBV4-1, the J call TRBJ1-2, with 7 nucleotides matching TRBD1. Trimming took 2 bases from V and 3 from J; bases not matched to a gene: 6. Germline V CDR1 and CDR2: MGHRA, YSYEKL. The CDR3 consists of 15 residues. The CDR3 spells CASSQPTGRYYGYTF. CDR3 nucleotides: TGCGCCAGCAGCCAACCGACAGGGCGATACTATGGCTACACCTTC.

CDR3 protein: CASSEATGGRAFF. For the CDR3, the DNA is TGTGCCAGCAGTGAAGCGACAGGGGGGAGAGCTTTCTTT. The chain employs TRBV2 and TRBJ1-1; 9 bases align to TRBD1. The CDR3 contains 13 residues. Germline values: CDR1 SNHLY, CDR2 FYNNEI. The trim removed 0 bases at V and 10 bases at J, leaving 3 bases unmatched.

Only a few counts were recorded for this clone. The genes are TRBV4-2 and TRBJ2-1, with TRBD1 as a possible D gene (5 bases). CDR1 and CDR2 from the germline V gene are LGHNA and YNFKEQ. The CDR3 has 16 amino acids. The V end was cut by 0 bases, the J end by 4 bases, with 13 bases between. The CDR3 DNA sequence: TGTGCCAGCAGCCAAGATAGACAGCATAGGTACAATGAGCAGTTCTTC. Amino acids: CASSQDRQHRYNEQFF.

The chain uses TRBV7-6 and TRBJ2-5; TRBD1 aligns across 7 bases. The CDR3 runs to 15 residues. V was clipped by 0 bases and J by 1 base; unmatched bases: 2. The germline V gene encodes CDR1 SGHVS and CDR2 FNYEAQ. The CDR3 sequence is CASSLAGQVQETQYF. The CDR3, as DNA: TGTGCCAGCAGCTTAGCCGGACAGGTCCAAGAGACCCAGTACTTC.

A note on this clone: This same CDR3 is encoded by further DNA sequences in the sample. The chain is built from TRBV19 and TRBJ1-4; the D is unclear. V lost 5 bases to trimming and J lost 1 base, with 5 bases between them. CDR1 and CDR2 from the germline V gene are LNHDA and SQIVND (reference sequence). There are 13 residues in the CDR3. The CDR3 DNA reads TGTGCCAGTAGTCCGGGAACTAATGAAAAACTGTTTTTT. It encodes CASSPGTNEKLFF. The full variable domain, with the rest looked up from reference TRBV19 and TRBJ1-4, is DGGITQSPKYLFRKEGQNVTLSCEQNLNHDAMYWYRQDPGQGLRLIYYSQIVNDFQKGDIAEGYSVSREKKESFPLTVTSAQKNPTAFYLCASSPGTNEKLFFGSGTQLSVL.

CDR3 residues: CASRGWDRRNSPLHF. CDR3 in DNA: TGCGCCAGCAGAGGTTGGGACAGGCGAAATTCACCCCTCCACTTT. The chain uses TRBV10-1 and TRBJ1-6; TRBD1 matches 8 bases. CDR3 length: 15 amino acids. V lost 6 bases to trimming and J lost 7 bases; unmatched junction nucleotides: 8. CDR1 and CDR2 (germline): WNHNN, SYGVQD (reference sequence).

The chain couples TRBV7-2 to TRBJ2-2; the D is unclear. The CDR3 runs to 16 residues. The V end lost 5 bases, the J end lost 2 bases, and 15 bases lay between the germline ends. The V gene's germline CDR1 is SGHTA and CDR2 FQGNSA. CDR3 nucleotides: TGTGCCAGCAGCCGGACGCACACCCTCAACACCGGGGAGCTGTTTTTT. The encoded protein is CASSRTHTLNTGELFF.

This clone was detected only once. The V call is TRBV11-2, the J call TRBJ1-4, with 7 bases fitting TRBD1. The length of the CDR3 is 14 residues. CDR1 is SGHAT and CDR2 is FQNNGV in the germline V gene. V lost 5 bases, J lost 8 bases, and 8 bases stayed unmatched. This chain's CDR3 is CASSRDRVGEKLFF. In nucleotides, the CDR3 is TGTGCCAGCAGCCGAGACAGGGTCGGGGAAAAACTGTTTTTT.